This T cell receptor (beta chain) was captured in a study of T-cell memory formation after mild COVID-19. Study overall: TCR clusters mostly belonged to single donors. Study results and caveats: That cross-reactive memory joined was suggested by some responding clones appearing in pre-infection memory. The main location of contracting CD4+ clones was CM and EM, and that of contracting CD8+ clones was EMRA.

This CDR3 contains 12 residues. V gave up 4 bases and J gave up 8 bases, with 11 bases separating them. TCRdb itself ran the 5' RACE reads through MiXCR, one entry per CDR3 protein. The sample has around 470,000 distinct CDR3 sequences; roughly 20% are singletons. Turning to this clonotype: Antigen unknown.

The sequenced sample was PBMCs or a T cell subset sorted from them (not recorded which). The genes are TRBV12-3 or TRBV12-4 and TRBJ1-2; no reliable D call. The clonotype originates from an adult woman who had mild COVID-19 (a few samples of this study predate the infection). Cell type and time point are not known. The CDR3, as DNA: TGTGCCAGCAGTTCGCAATCGGGGGGCTACACCTTC. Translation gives CASSSQSGGYTF.